This is a list of T cell receptor beta chains from one sample in a study of shared clonotypes between healthy human individuals. Produced via immunoSEQ multiplex PCR; TCRdb's table is partial and in-frame only. Found here are approximately 320,000 clones, around two thirds of them singletons; the top ten hold about 9.3%. The source material was memory CD4+ T cells sorted from blood. These receptors came from a man aged 25 to 45 in good health. Both conserved end residues are part of each CDR3. A D gene is named only where the DNA matches it firmly. The size entry is marked missing in some rows and otherwise reads once, few, many or a size class.

d_gene: TRBD1
abundance: .
v_gene: TRBV10-3
j_gene: TRBJ1-3
CDR3aa: CAISEGTGSFASGNTIYF
CDR3nt: TGTGCCATCAGTGAGGGGACAGGGTCCTTCGCCTCTGGAAACACCATATATTTT

d_gene: TRBD1
abundance: .
v_gene: TRBV7-9
j_gene: TRBJ2-7
CDR3aa: CASSYITGGEYF
CDR3nt: TGTGCCAGCAGCTATATAACAGGGGGCGAGTACTTC

d_gene: .
abundance: .
v_gene: TRBV7-8
j_gene: TRBJ2-7
CDR3aa: CASSRHDQGGAYEQYF
CDR3nt: TGTGCCAGCAGCCGACATGACCAGGGAGGAGCCTACGAGCAGTACTTC

d_gene: .
abundance: .
v_gene: TRBV19
j_gene: TRBJ1-4
CDR3aa: CASNSNSLEKLFF
CDR3nt: TGTGCCAGTAATTCCAACAGCCTGGAAAAACTGTTTTTT

d_gene: .
abundance: .
v_gene: TRBV6-1
j_gene: TRBJ2-3
CDR3aa: CASNRGTDTQYF
CDR3nt: TGTGCCAGCAATAGGGGCACAGATACGCAGTATTTT

d_gene: TRBD1
abundance: .
v_gene: TRBV2
j_gene: TRBJ1-4
CDR3aa: CASRGRLGTGLGEKLFF
CDR3nt: TGTGCCAGCAGAGGCCGTCTCGGGACAGGGTTGGGGGAAAAACTGTTTTTT

d_gene: TRBD1
abundance: .
v_gene: TRBV27
j_gene: TRBJ2-3
CDR3aa: CASSSRQGSPDTQYF
CDR3nt: TGTGCCAGCAGTTCAAGACAGGGATCCCCGGATACGCAGTATTTT

d_gene: .
abundance: .
v_gene: TRBV2
j_gene: TRBJ1-2
CDR3aa: CASSSAVSVSNGYTF
CDR3nt: TGTGCCAGCAGTTCCGCGGTTTCTGTATCGAATGGCTACACCTTC

d_gene: TRBD2
abundance: .
v_gene: TRBV18
j_gene: TRBJ2-5
CDR3aa: CASSPLGTSGYQETQYF
CDR3nt: TGTGCCAGCTCCCCTCTCGGGACTAGCGGATACCAAGAGACCCAGTACTTC

d_gene: .
abundance: .
v_gene: TRBV11-2
j_gene: TRBJ1-1
CDR3aa: CASSLSISDTEAFF
CDR3nt: TGTGCCAGCAGCTTATCGATTTCGGACACTGAAGCTTTCTTT

d_gene: TRBD1
abundance: .
v_gene: TRBV6-5
j_gene: TRBJ2-7
CDR3aa: CASSGDRGRSYEQYF
CDR3nt: TGTGCCAGCAGTGGGGACAGGGGGCGTTCCTACGAGCAGTACTTC

d_gene: .
abundance: .
v_gene: TRBV6-5
j_gene: TRBJ2-3
CDR3aa: CASSYSSPPGADTQYF
CDR3nt: TGTGCCAGCAGTTACTCGAGCCCCCCCGGGGCAGATACGCAGTATTTT

d_gene: TRBD2
abundance: .
v_gene: TRBV5-6
j_gene: TRBJ2-1
CDR3aa: CASTRVGAGTNEQFF
CDR3nt: TGTGCCAGTACCCGAGTCGGAGCGGGAACTAATGAGCAGTTCTTC

d_gene: TRBD1
abundance: many
v_gene: TRBV6-6
j_gene: TRBJ1-1
CDR3aa: CASSYRGTGGSEAFF
CDR3nt: TGTGCCAGCAGTTACCGCGGGACAGGGGGCTCTGAAGCTTTCTTT